The next 2 T cell receptor beta chains were all read from a single sample in a study of Graves' ophthalmopathy and Graves' hyperthyroidism. Using RNA transcripts, the TCR beta CDR3 regions were amplified. First-round RT-PCR used HTBI primers; second-round multiplex PCR followed. From the multiplex PCR reads, TCRdb called clonotypes with MiXCR, one entry per CDR3 protein. This sample yields 450,000 to 600,000 distinct CDR3 sequences, of which about 35% are seen a single time; roughly 4.5% belongs to the top ten. The sample was peripheral blood or thyroid tissue (not recorded which). These receptors were collected from an adult man with Graves' hyperthyroidism.

The V gene is TRBV29-1, the J gene TRBJ1-2; no firm D call. This CDR3 has 11 residues. V dropped 3 bases and J dropped 8 bases, with 10 bases sitting between them. Germline CDR1 and CDR2: SQVTM and ANQGSEA. CDR3 coding DNA: TGCAGCGTTGACGGGGTCGGAGGCTACACCTTC. Its protein is CSVDGVGGYTF.

This chain joins TRBV20-1 and TRBJ2-7; D is undetermined. V lost 3 bases and J lost 6, with 12 bases in between. This CDR3 comprises 12 residues. Germline assignment: CDR1 DFQATT and CDR2 SNEGSKA (reference sequence). CDR3 nucleotide sequence: TGCAGTGCTAGCAAACAGTCGGGCGAGCAGTACTTC. It translates to CSASKQSGEQYF.